This paragraph reports one T cell receptor beta chain. Collection of around 10 milliliters of peripheral blood was performed for each donor. This entry comes from a study of blood T cells in healthy people across ages. A second PCR of roughly 7 to 11 cycles used a sample-barcoded 5' primer and a J-beta primer mix. All samples gave at least 2.5 million CDR3-containing paired-end reads. Each CDR3 protein is one row after TCRdb ran MiXCR on the 5' RACE reads. The data hold about 1.4 million distinct CDR3 sequences, with approximately 63% observed a single time. This TCR was sampled from a man aged 18 to 30 in good health. Sequenced material: blood.

Written as DNA, the CDR3 is TGCAGTGCCCAGCCGACTAGCGGGAGGTGTATGTATTTGGATACGCAGTATTTT. It yields the protein CSAQPTSGRCMYLDTQYF. The V gene is TRBV20-1, the J gene TRBJ2-3; 13 bases match TRBD2. CDR3 size: 18 residues. In germline, CDR1 is DFQATT, CDR2 SNEGSKA (reference sequence). J was trimmed by 6 bases and V by 6 bases; bases with no gene match: 18.